This record covers a single T cell receptor beta chain. The data stem from a study of blood T cell repertoires in COVID-19. Study background: From the United States, Italy and Spain came samples of acute and convalescent COVID-19.

Some clones are missing from TCRdb's copy, which holds only in-frame ones; the method was immunoSEQ multiplex PCR. The profile covers a few hundred thousand clones, with 86% appearing a single time and 3% to 3.5% taken by the ten largest. The sequence derives from a woman aged 45-59 years in a cohort exposed to, infected with or recovered from COVID-19 (not recorded which). The sequencing input was PBMCs or T cells enriched from blood (not recorded which).

As DNA, the CDR3 is TGTGCCATCAGTCCGGGACAGGGCCTCATGAACACTGAAGCTTTCTTT. Residues: CAISPGQGLMNTEAFF. V usage is TRBV10-3 and J usage is TRBJ1-1, with 9 bases matching TRBD1. V trimming: 5 bases; J trimming: 0 bases; junction bases outside the gene matches: 7. There are 16 residues in the CDR3. CDR1 is ENHRY, CDR2 SYGVKD, per germline.